Below, 3 T cell receptor beta chains from the same sample are listed, as sequenced in a study of blood T cell repertoires in COVID-19. Profiling relied on immunoSEQ multiplex PCR, and the TCRdb table lists in-frame clones only, not all of them. The sample yields some 530,000 clones, approximately 85% seen once. Source material: peripheral blood. The receptors here all came from a human donor in a cohort sampled during active COVID-19.

This clone was observed a single time. The rearrangement joins TRBV15 to TRBJ1-3, with a possible D match to TRBD1 (5 bases). Germline loops: CDR1 LNHNV, CDR2 YYDKDF (reference sequence). The CDR3 has 15 residues. V lost 3 bases and J 4 bases, leaving 13 bases between the germline ends. CDR3 protein: CATSSRAHKGNTIYF. For the CDR3, the DNA is TGTGCCACCAGCAGCAGGGCTCACAAGGGAAACACCATATATTTT.

The chain recombines TRBV2 with TRBJ2-3, with D maybe TRBD2 (6 bases). This CDR3 spans 13 amino acids. The V end lost 7 bases, the J end lost 3 bases, and 11 bases lay between the germline ends. Per the germline V gene, CDR1 is SNHLY and CDR2 is FYNNEI. The CDR3 here is CASTGEGTDTQYF. The CDR3 bases are TGTGCCAGCACGGGAGAGGGGACAGATACGCAGTATTTT.

For this clone: The sample holds other DNA sequences that translate to the same CDR3. The chain carries TRBV19 and TRBJ1-1, with a tentative D call TRBD1 (6 bases). V lost 3 bases to trimming and J lost 2 bases, with 10 bases between them. Germline V gives CDR1 LNHDA, CDR2 SQIVND (reference sequence). This CDR3 contains 14 residues. DNA for the CDR3: TGTGCCAGTAGTATTGGCAGGGGTAACACTGAAGCTTTCTTT. It specifies CASSIGRGNTEAFF.